These 5 T cell receptor beta chains came from one sample sequenced in a study of T cells in Graves' hyperthyroidism and ophthalmopathy. TCR beta CDR3 regions were amplified from RNA. The HTBI primer set served for first-round RT-PCR of the TCR CDR3. TCRdb recomputed calls from the multiplex PCR reads with MiXCR, one row per CDR3 protein. Of hundreds of thousands of distinct CDR3 sequences listed, about 17% are singletons. Sequenced material: blood. These receptors all come from a young woman with Graves' ophthalmopathy.

This clonotype was detected ten times or more. This rearrangement joins TRBV30 to TRBJ1-2; 7 bases agree with TRBD1. The CDR3 totals 13 residues. Germline CDR1 and CDR2: GTSNPN and SVGIG (reference sequence). V lost 4 bases, J lost 3 bases, and 5 bases stayed unmatched. CDR3 nucleotides: TGTGCCTGGATTCAGCAGGGGGACTATGGCTACACCTTC. Its protein product is CAWIQQGDYGYTF.

This clonotype was recorded many times. Here the CDR3 DNA reads TGTGCCAGCAGTGAAGTTATAGGGACGAATTCACCCCTCCACTTT. It is translated as CASSEVIGTNSPLHF. This chain links TRBV6-1 with TRBJ1-6; D is possibly TRBD1 (5 bases). Germline assignment: CDR1 MNHNS and CDR2 SASEGT. V was shortened by 1 base and J by 7 bases, with 11 bases between the two germline ends. The CDR3 covers 15 residues.

This clonotype occurred many times. V and J are TRBV7-9 and TRBJ1-4; D might be TRBD1 (5 bases). The CDR3 totals 13 residues. The germline V gene encodes CDR1 SEHNR and CDR2 FQNEAQ (reference sequence). The ends were cut back, 5 bases at V and 7 bases at J, with 11 bases in the middle. CDR3 region: CASSPDISEKLFF. The CDR3 DNA sequence: TGTGCCAGCAGCCCGGACATAAGTGAAAAACTGTTTTTT.

The chain uses TRBV12-3 or TRBV12-4 and TRBJ2-6; 9 bases line up with TRBD1. V lost 7 bases to trimming and J lost 0 bases; unmatched junction nucleotides: 13. The CDR3 contains 19 residues. The CDR3 sequence is CASTPGQGKTDSGANVLTF. DNA of the CDR3: TGTGCCAGCACTCCGGGACAGGGAAAAACCGACTCTGGGGCCAACGTCCTGACTTTC.

The gene calls are TRBV29-1 and TRBJ1-2; D remains unclear. CDR3 length: 14 amino acids. The germline V gene has CDR1 SQVTM and CDR2 ANQGSEA. V was pared by 1 base and J by 2 bases, with 11 bases between. The CDR3 protein is CSVEGTPWNYGYTF. Here the CDR3 DNA reads TGCAGCGTTGAAGGGACCCCATGGAACTATGGCTACACCTTC.